Given below is one T cell receptor (beta chain) in context. In its sample, this clone was seen a few times. Its antigen remains unidentified. It has no much larger one-base neighbor in the sample; base qualities were not kept. Each collaborating institution followed its own protocols to collect whole blood in K2EDTA tubes. For TCRbeta analysis, collaborators shipped samples in one of three forms: frozen whole blood, isolated PBMCs, or DNA extracted from either of those sample types. These data come from a study of blood T cell repertoires in COVID-19 (dated by TCRdb to 2020 to 2022). Concerning the study at large: Collaborator samples came from the United States, Italy and Spain and covered acute and convalescent phases of COVID-19. Samples were obtained from the ongoing ImmuneRACE study (first 160 participants) and from some 1,200 subjects provided by 6 global collaborators. The sample metadata nearly always contained a de-identified subject ID, COVID-19 status, age in years and sex. The prospective study material was composed of cDNA or gDNA derived from T cells, B-cell-depleted T cells, or PBMCs. Where available, HLA class I and class II types were obtained from metadata supplied by the sample provider rather than from assay-based typing. The dataset comprised deeply sampled blood TCRbeta repertoires from subjects exposed to, actively infected with, or recovered from COVID-19. The repertoires were released in a freely available public database meant as a resource for research on the immune response to SARS-CoV-2. General findings and caveats noted by the study authors: The quantity of clinical and demographic metadata differed by source and by participant and was supplied without curation.

The immunoSEQ Assay, a bias-controlled multiplex PCR, was used to amplify TCRbeta CDR3 regions from genomic DNA. On the study's bioinformatics: Within the assay, amplification of reference gene primers was used to estimate how many nucleated cells each sample contained. Sequence reads were collapsed and filtered to measure the absolute abundance of every unique TCRbeta CDR3 rearrangement. For each sample, productive Simpson clonality was calculated by taking the square root of Simpson's diversity index across productive rearrangements. What TCRdb holds here is the immuneACCESS table cut down to in-frame rearrangements. Part of the clones is not present; checked against another copy, under half of the missing clones reflect an unresolved V gene, and the others are unexplained. V, J and clone size are taken as reported in that table, and D and trimming were inferred from the DNA itself. The sample data list about 21,000 clones, and roughly 85% of these were observed just once. The ten biggest clones cover around 59% of the sample.

Sequenced sample: peripheral blood. This clonotype was sampled from an older man with acute or convalescent COVID-19.

The CDR3 region reads CASSEKWGGSYEQYF. The nucleotide sequence reads as follows: TGTGCCAGCAGTGAAAAGTGGGGGGGCTCCTACGAGCAGTACTTC. The rearrangement joined TRBV6-1 to TRBJ2-7, with 7 bases aligning to TRBD2. Based on the germline V gene, the CDR1 and CDR2 sequences are MNHNS and SASEGT. The V end gives up 2 bases and the J end 0 bases, leaving 4 bases in the junction not matched to a gene. From its cysteine to its phenylalanine, the CDR3 spans 15 amino acids. This entry keeps only the CDR3 DNA: 45 bases, framed from base 1.